This T cell receptor (beta chain) was documented in a study of molecular identifiers for immune sequencing clone quantification. Overall study results and limits: Molecules of identical TCR sharing a barcode could underestimate highly expanded clone sizes. Clonotypes topping 20 RNA copies carried over 97% of effector molecules but under 1% of naive ones. A single cell's spiked Jurkat TCR RNA was reportedly detectable among one million naive cells.

Relative to its sample, this clonotype is medium-sized. What it binds is not known. Isolation of naive CD8 T cells was achieved by sorting on a CD8+CD4-CCR7+CD45RA+ phenotype. Trimming pared 8 bases from V and 2 bases from J, leaving 13 bases between. CDR1 is MNHEY, CDR2 SVGEGT, per germline. The CDR3 contains 13 residues. TCRdb re-derived calls from the PCR reads in MiXCR, one entry per CDR3 protein. In the table there are fewer than 25,000 distinct CDR3 sequences, about a fifth of which are singletons. The chain carries TRBV6-2 or TRBV6-3 and TRBJ2-7; D gene ambiguous. The receptor comes from a human donor in good health. Some libraries in this study had Jurkat cell RNA spiked in. Material for sequencing was naive CD8+ T cells from blood, with Jurkat cell RNA spiked in. This sample's subset: FACS-sorted CD8+CD4-CCR7+CD45RA+ naive T cells. CDR3 region: CASATRLAYEQYF. Here the CDR3 DNA reads TGTGCCAGCGCGACACGACTTGCCTACGAGCAGTACTTC.